This TCR beta chain was identified during a study of T cells in tuberculosis. Study conclusions and caveats: Smaller alpha distances in active tuberculosis partly reflected shorter CDR3-alpha lengths.

Points on this clone: The antigen is not known.

CDR1 and CDR2 (germline): MNHEY, SMNVEV (reference sequence). The CDR3 loop spans 15 amino acids. The V segment lost 8 bases and the J segment 6 bases; nucleotides outside the gene matches: 12. TCRdb's copy holds only in-frame clones and misses some; the assay was immunoSEQ multiplex PCR. The sample yields 40,000 or so clones, approximately 93% seen once. The time point denotes: new active TB diagnosis, blood taken before or within 7 days of starting treatment. Confirmation came from sputum smear and/or culture positivity for M. tuberculosis. This chain connects TRBV27 to TRBJ2-3; the match to TRBD2 covers 9 bases. The specimen was PBMCs, collected at tuberculosis diagnosis. This TCR derives from an adult with tuberculosis. The CDR3 loop is CASERRAGGLDTQYF. The CDR3 DNA sequence: TGTGCCAGCGAAAGAAGGGCGGGGGGGCTGGATACGCAGTATTTT.